These 10 T cell receptor beta chains came from one sample sequenced in a study of T cell responses to AZD1222 COVID-19 vaccine. Data came from immunoSEQ multiplex PCR; TCRdb stores just in-frame clones and leaves some out. The repertoire holds 150,000 to 180,000 clones, with approximately 87% as singletons. The sample in question was peripheral blood, obtained on day 0 of MenACWY control vaccination. These receptors all stem from an adult in good health.

The V gene is TRBV23-1, the J gene TRBJ1-6; 8 bases map to TRBD1. TRBV23-1 is recorded as an ORF, its role being uncertain. The junction had 11 bases not matched to a gene; V was cut back by 4 bases and J by 9 bases. CDR3 length equals 16 residues. As DNA, the CDR3 is TGCGCCAGCAGTCCTACCGGGACAGGTAGCCGTTCACCCCTCCACTTT. The encoded protein is CASSPTGTGSRSPLHF.

V gene TRBV12-5 combines with J gene TRBJ2-5; possibly TRBD1 or TRBD2 for D (5 bases each). From germline, CDR1 is LGHNT and CDR2 FRNRAP. V was clipped by 6 bases and J by 1 base, with 9 bases between them. CDR3 length: 13 amino acids. CDR3 protein: CASGWDPQETQYF. Here the CDR3 DNA reads TGTGCTAGTGGATGGGACCCCCAAGAGACCCAGTACTTC.

The V and J genes are TRBV6-6 and TRBJ1-5; a weak D match, TRBD1 (5 bases). Trimming stripped 4 bases from V and 10 bases from J, with 14 bases between. The germline V gene encodes CDR1 MNHNY and CDR2 SVGAGI (reference sequence). The CDR3 sequence is 13 residues long. CDR3 nucleotides: TGTGCCAGCAGTTTGGGGGATAAGAGACCCCAGCATTTT. Its translation: CASSLGDKRPQHF.

J is TRBJ2-7 and V is TRBV4-1, with 9 bases fitting TRBD2. V was clipped by 1 base and J by 3 bases; unmatched bases: 4. Germline V gene lookup returns CDR1 MGHRA and CDR2 YSYEKL. The CDR3 totals 15 residues. The CDR3 loop is CASSQGLAGLYEQYF. CDR3 in DNA: TGCGCCAGCAGCCAAGGTCTAGCGGGGCTCTACGAGCAGTACTTC.

In its sample, this clone was seen a few times. The chain joins TRBV15 to TRBJ1-3; D remains ambiguous. Trimming cost V 5 bases and J 1 base, with 9 bases left between them. Per germline, CDR1 LNHNV and CDR2 YYDKDF (reference sequence). The CDR3 spans 14 residues. The CDR3 nucleotides are TGTGCCACCAGCCCCCGGGTATCTGGAAACACCATATATTTT. This encodes CATSPRVSGNTIYF.

This clone was seen just once. The genes are TRBV7-8 and TRBJ2-7; D is unclear. The CDR3 runs 11 residues. Germline CDR1 SGHVS, CDR2 FQNEAQ. The germline V and J ends were trimmed by 5 bases and 7 bases, with 9 bases remaining between them. The CDR3 DNA reads as TGTGCCAGCAGCCCTTTGGGGGAGCAGTACTTC. This gives the protein CASSPLGEQYF.

The V gene is TRBV3-1 (or the pseudogene TRBV3-2), the J gene TRBJ1-5; the match to TRBD1 covers 10 bases. CDR1 and CDR2 from the germline V gene are LGHDT and YNNKEL (reference sequence). V gave up 4 bases and J gave up 2 bases; unmatched junction bases: 8. The CDR3 sequence is 17 residues long. The CDR3 protein is CASSRTGGRRGNQPQHF. The CDR3 DNA follows: TGTGCCAGCAGCCGGACAGGGGGGCGGAGGGGCAATCAGCCCCAGCATTTT.

There are a few counts of this clone. The rearrangement joins TRBV11-2 to TRBJ1-2; 8 bases line up with TRBD1. Germline loops: CDR1 SGHAT, CDR2 FQNNGV. The CDR3 has 13 amino acids. Trimming cost V 5 bases and J 7 bases; bases outside gene matches: 6. The CDR3 region has the DNA TGTGCCAGCAGCCTGGACAGGGCCGGTGGCTACACCTTC. Amino acids: CASSLDRAGGYTF.

This sequence joins TRBV19 and TRBJ2-1, with 7 bases aligning to TRBD2. Germline V gene lookup returns CDR1 LNHDA and CDR2 SQIVND (reference sequence). The V and J ends lost 6 bases and 7 bases, in that order; junction bases with no gene match: 6. The length of the CDR3 is 13 residues. Here the CDR3 reads CASRNGGWNEQFF. CDR3 bases: TGTGCCAGTAGGAACGGGGGGTGGAATGAGCAGTTCTTC.

This sequence joins TRBV28 and TRBJ1-5; D is unclear. The CDR3 is made up of 14 amino acids. With 7 bases removed from V and 4 bases from J, the gap between germline ends came to 14 bases. Germline V gene lookup returns CDR1 MDHEN and CDR2 SYDVKM. The CDR3 here is CASNTPMGNQPQHF. CDR3 sequence (DNA): TGTGCCAGCAATACCCCCATGGGAAATCAGCCCCAGCATTTT. Supplemented by reference TRBV28 and TRBJ1-5, the full variable domain reads DVKVTQSSRYLVKRTGEKVFLECVQDMDHENMFWYRQDPGLGLRLIYFSYDVKMKEKGDIPEGYSVSREKKERFSLILESASTNQTSMYLCASNTPMGNQPQHFGDGTRLSIL.